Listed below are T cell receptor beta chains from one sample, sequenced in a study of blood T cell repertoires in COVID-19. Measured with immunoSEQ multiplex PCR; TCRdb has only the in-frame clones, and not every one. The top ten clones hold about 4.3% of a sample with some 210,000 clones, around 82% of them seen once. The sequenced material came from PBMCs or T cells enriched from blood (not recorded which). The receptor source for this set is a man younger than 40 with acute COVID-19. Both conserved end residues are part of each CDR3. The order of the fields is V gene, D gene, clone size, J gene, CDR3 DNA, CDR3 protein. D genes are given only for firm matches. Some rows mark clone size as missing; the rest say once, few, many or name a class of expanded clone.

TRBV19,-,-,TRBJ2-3,TGTGCCAGTAGTCCTTCCGTGGATACGCAGTATTTT,CASSPSVDTQYF
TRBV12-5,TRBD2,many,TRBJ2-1,TGTGCTAGTGGTTTCCACTCCGGACTAGCGGGGGGGCAGCAGTTCTTC,CASGFHSGLAGGQQFF
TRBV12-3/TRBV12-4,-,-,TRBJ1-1,TGTGCCAGCGCCGGTCAGGTGAACACTGAAGCTTTCTTT,CASAGQVNTEAFF
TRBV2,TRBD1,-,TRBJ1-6,TGTGCCAGCCATTCGGGACAGGCCTCACCCCTCCACTTT,CASHSGQASPLHF
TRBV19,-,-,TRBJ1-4,TGTGCCAGTAAAAATCAGGGTAGTGCTAATGAAAAACTGTTTTTT,CASKNQGSANEKLFF
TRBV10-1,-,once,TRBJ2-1,TGCGCCAGCAGTGACGATTCGGGGGTCAATGAGCAGTTCTTC,CASSDDSGVNEQFF
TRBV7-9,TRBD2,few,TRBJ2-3,TGTGCCAGCAGTCCTGAGCGGGGGGGCCCAGATACGCAGTATTTT,CASSPERGGPDTQYF
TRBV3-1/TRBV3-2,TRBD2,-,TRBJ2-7,TGTGCCAGCAGCCAAATAAGCGGGGGGCCTTCGGACGAGCAGTACTTC,CASSQISGGPSDEQYF
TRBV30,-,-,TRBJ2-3,TGTGCCTGGAGTGTCCATAGCACAGATACGCAGTATTTT,CAWSVHSTDTQYF
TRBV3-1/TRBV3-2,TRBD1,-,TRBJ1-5,TGTGCCAGCAGCCGTTCCGGGACAGCGTCACAGCCCCAGCATTTT,CASSRSGTASQPQHF
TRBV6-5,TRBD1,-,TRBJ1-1,TGTGCCAGCAGTTACAGCTCCGGGACAGTAAACACTGAAGCTTTCTTT,CASSYSSGTVNTEAFF
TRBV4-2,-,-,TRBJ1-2,TGTGCCAGCAGCCAAGACCTTAACACAGGGAACTATGGCTACACCTTC,CASSQDLNTGNYGYTF
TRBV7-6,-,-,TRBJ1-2,TGTGCCAGCAGCTTGAACAGGGTTCGAAAATACGGCTATGGCTACACCTTC,CASSLNRVRKYGYGYTF
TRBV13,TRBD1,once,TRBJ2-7,TGTGCCAGCAGCCGAAAGGGACAGGGGGGCTACGAGCAGTACTTC,CASSRKGQGGYEQYF
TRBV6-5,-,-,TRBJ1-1,TGTGCCAGCAGTTATGCCGTAGCAGGGTCAACTGAAGCTTTCTTT,CASSYAVAGSTEAFF
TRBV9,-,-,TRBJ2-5,TGTGCCAGCAGCGTAGGGACACGTTCAGGGACCCAGTACTTC,CASSVGTRSGTQYF
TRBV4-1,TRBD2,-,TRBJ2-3,TGCGCCAGCAGCCACACCCGGACTAGCGGGACAGGCACAGATACGCAGTATTTT,CASSHTRTSGTGTDTQYF
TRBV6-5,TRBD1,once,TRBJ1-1,TGTGCCAGCAGTAGATTGGGACAGATGAACACTGAAGCTTTCTTT,CASSRLGQMNTEAFF
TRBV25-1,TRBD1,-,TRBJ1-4,TGTGCCAGCAGTGATTCTTTAGGGGACAGGGGTTTATATGAAAAACTGTTTTTT,CASSDSLGDRGLYEKLFF
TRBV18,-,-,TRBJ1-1,TGTGCCAGCTCACCATTCGGTTCCGCTGAAGCTTTCTTT,CASSPFGSAEAFF
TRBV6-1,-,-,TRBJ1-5,TGTGCCAGCAGTGAGATGGCTTATAGCAATCAGCCCCAGCATTTT,CASSEMAYSNQPQHF
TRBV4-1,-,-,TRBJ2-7,TGCGCCAGCAGCCAAGCCAATCAACAGGTTTACGAGCAGTACTTC,CASSQANQQVYEQYF
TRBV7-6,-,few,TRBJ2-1,TGTGCCAGCAGCAGGCCCCAGGGGTTAAGGGGTGAGCAGTTCTTC,CASSRPQGLRGEQFF
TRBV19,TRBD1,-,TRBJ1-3,TGTGCCAGTAGTATAGAGGGGACAGGGCTCTCTGGAAACACCATATATTTT,CASSIEGTGLSGNTIYF
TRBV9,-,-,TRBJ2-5,TGTGCCAGCAGCGCGGACAACTCTAGGGAGACCCAGTACTTC,CASSADNSRETQYF
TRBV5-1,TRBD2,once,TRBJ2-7,TGCGCCAGCAGCGTGACTAGCCAAGGGCGGGAGCAGTACTTC,CASSVTSQGREQYF
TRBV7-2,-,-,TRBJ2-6,TGTGCCAGCAGCTTACATGGGGCGTGGCGCTCTGGGGCCAACGTCCTGACTTTC,CASSLHGAWRSGANVLTF